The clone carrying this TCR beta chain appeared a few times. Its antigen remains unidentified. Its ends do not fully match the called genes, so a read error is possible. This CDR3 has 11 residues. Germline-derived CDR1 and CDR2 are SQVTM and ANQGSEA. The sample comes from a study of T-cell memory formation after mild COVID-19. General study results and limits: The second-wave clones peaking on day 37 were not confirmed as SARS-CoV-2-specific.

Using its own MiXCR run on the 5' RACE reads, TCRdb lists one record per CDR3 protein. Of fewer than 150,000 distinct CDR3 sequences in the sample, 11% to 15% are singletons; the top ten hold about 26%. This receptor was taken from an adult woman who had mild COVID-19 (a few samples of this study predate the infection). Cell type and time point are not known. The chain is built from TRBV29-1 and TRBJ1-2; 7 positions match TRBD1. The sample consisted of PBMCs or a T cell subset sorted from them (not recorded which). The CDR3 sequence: CSVQRDGQAHF. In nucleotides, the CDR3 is TGCAGCGTTCAAAGGGACGGACAGGCCCACTTC.